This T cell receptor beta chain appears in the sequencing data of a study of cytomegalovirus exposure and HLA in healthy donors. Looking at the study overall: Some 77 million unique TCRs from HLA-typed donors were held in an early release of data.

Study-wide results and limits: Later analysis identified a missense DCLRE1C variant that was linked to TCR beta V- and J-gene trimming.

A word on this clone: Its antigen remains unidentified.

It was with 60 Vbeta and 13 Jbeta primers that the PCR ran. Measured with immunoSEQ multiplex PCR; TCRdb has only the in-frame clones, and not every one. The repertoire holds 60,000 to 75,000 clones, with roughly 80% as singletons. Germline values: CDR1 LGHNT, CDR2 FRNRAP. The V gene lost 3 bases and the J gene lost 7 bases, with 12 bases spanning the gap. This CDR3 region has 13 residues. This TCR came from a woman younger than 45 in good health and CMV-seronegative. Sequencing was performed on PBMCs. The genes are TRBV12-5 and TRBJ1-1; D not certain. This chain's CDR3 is CASGFPTGDEAFF. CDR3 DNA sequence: TGTGCTAGTGGTTTTCCTACTGGAGATGAAGCTTTCTTT.